The sequence of this T cell receptor beta chain was determined in a study of control samples from healthy donors and cancer patients (dated by TCRdb to the early 2020s). To prepare the library, the immunoSEQ multiplex PCR assay was applied. What TCRdb holds here is the immuneACCESS table cut down to in-frame rearrangements. Part of the clones is not present; checked against another copy, under half of the missing clones reflect an unresolved V gene, and the others are unexplained. The table for this sample lists roughly 24,000 clones; 75% to 85% of them were counted only once. Around 23% of the sample goes to the ten largest clones. Clipping removes 4 bases from V and 4 bases from J, with 10 as the unmatched junction base count. From its cysteine to its phenylalanine, the CDR3 spans 16 amino acids. Solely the CDR3 DNA is kept, with 48 bases framed from the first base. Based on the germline V gene, the CDR1 and CDR2 sequences are KGHSH and LQKENI.

Points on this clone: No antigen is known for it. Base quality data are lacking; no much larger clone is found one base away.

The sequence links TRBV18 to TRBJ2-7; 10 bases in between match TRBD1. The sequenced sample consisted of PBMCs. This TCR came from a man in his 60s with colorectal cancer. The CDR3 region has the sequence CASSQPGQGTPYEQYF. The nucleotide sequence is TGTGCCAGCTCACAACCGGGACAGGGGACCCCTTACGAGCAGTACTTC.